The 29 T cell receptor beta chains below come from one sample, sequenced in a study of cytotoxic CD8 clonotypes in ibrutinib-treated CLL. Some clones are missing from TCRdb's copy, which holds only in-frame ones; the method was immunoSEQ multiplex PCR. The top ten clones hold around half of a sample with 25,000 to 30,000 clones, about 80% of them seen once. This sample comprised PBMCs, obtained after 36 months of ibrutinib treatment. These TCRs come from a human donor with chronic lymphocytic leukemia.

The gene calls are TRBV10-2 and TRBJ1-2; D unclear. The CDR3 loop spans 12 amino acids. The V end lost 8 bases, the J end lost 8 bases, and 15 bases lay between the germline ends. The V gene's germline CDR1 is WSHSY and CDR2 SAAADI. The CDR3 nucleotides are TGCGCCAGCTCCCGTGGAGGGAGAGGCTACACCTTC. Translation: CASSRGGRGYTF.

CDR3 DNA: TGTGCCAGCAGCGCCTCCGGGGAGCGGGGGAACACCGGGGAGCTGTTTTTT. Translated, it gives CASSASGERGNTGELFF. The chain couples TRBV9 to TRBJ2-2, with 7 bases that match TRBD2. The V segment lost 3 bases and the J segment 1 base; nucleotides outside the gene matches: 9. Germline V CDR1 and CDR2: SGDLS, YYNGEE. The CDR3 has 17 amino acids.

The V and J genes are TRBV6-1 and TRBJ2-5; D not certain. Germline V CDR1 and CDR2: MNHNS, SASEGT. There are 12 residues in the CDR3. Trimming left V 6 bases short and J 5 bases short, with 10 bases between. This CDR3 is CASSRSDETQYF. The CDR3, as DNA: TGTGCCAGCAGCAGGTCCGATGAGACCCAGTACTTC.

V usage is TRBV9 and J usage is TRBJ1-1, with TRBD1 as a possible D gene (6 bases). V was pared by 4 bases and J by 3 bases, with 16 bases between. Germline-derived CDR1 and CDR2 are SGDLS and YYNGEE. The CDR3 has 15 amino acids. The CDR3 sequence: CASSPRTGLHTEAFF. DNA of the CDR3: TGTGCCAGCAGCCCCCGTACAGGGCTCCACACTGAAGCTTTCTTT. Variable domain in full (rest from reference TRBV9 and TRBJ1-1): DSGVTQTPKHLITATGQRVTLRCSPRSGDLSVYWYQQSLDQGLQFLIQYYNGEERAKGNILERFSAQQFPDLHSELNLSSLELGDSALYFCASSPRTGLHTEAFFGQGTRLTVV.

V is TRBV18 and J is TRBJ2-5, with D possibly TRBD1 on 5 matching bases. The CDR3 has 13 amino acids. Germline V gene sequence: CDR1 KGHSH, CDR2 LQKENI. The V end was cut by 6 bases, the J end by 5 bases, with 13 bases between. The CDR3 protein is CASSQGVGETQYF. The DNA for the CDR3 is TGTGCCAGCTCCCAGGGTGTGGGGGAGACCCAGTACTTC.

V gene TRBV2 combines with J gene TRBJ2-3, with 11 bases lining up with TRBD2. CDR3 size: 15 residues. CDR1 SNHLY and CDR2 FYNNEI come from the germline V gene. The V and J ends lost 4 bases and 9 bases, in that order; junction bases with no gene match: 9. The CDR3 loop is CASSGISGGADTQYF. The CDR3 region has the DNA TGTGCCAGCAGTGGCATTAGCGGGGGGGCCGACACGCAGTATTTT.

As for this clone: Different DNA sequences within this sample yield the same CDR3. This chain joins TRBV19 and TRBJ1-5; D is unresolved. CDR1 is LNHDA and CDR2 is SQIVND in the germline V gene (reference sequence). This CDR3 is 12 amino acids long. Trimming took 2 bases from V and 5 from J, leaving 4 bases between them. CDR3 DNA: TGTGCCAGTAGTATATCAGATCAGCCCCAGCATTTT. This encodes CASSISDQPQHF.

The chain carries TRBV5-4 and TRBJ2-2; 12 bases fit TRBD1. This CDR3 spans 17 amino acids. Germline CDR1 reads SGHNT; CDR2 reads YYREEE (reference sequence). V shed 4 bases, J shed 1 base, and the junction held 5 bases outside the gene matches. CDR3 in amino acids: CASSVGQGAWNTGELFF. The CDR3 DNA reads TGTGCCAGCAGCGTGGGACAGGGGGCTTGGAACACCGGGGAGCTGTTTTTT.

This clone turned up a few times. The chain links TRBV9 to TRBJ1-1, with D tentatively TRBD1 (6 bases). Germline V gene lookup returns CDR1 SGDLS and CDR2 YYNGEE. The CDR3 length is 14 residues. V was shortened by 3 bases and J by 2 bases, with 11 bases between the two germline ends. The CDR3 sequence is CASSATGYNTEAFF. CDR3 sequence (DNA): TGTGCCAGCAGCGCAACAGGGTACAACACTGAAGCTTTCTTT.

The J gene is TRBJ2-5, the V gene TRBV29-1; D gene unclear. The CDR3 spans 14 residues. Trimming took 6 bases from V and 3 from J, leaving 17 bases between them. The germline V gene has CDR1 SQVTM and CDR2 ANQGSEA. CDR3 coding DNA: TGCAGCGTGGAGTACGGCGCCACCGAAGAGACCCAGTACTTC. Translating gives CSVEYGATEETQYF.

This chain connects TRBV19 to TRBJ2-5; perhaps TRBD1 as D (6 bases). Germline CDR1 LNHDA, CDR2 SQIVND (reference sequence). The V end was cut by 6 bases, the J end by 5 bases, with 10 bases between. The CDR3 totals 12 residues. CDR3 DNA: TGTGCCAGTAGGACAGGTCAGGAGACCCAGTACTTC. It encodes CASRTGQETQYF.

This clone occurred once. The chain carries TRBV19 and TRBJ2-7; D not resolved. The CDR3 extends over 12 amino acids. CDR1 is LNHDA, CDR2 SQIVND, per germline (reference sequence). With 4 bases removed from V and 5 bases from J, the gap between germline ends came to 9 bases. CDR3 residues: CASSTPTDEQYF. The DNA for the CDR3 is TGTGCCAGTAGTACTCCCACGGACGAGCAGTACTTC. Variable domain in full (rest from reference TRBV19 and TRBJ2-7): DGGITQSPKYLFRKEGQNVTLSCEQNLNHDAMYWYRQDPGQGLRLIYYSQIVNDFQKGDIAEGYSVSREKKESFPLTVTSAQKNPTAFYLCASSTPTDEQYFGPGTRLTVT.

CDR3 amino acids: CASSQDTTSGGKYF. Written as DNA, the CDR3 is TGCGCCAGCAGCCAAGATACAACTAGCGGGGGCAAGTATTTT. The chain combines TRBV4-1 with TRBJ2-3; TRBD2 matches at 11 bases. The germline V gene encodes CDR1 MGHRA and CDR2 YSYEKL. The trim removed 0 bases at V and 13 bases at J, leaving 6 bases unmatched. CDR3 length: 14 amino acids.

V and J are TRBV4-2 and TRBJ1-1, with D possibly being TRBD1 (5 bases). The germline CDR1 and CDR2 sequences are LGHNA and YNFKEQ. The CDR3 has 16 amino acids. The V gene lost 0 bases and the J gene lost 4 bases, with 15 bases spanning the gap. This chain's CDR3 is CASSQDLTGWGTEAFF. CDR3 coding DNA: TGTGCCAGCAGCCAAGATCTCACAGGCTGGGGCACTGAAGCTTTCTTT.

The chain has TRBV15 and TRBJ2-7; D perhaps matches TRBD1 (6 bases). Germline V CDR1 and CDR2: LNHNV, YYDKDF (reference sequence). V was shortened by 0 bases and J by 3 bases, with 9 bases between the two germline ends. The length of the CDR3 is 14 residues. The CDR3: CATSRDDRSYEQYF. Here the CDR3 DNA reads TGTGCCACCAGCAGAGATGACAGGAGCTACGAGCAGTACTTC.

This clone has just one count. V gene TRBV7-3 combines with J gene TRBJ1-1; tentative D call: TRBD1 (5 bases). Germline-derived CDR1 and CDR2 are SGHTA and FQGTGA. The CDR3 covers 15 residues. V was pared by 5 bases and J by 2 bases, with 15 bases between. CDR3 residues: CASSPQTDINTEAFF. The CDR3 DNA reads TGTGCCAGCAGCCCACAGACAGATATTAACACTGAAGCTTTCTTT.

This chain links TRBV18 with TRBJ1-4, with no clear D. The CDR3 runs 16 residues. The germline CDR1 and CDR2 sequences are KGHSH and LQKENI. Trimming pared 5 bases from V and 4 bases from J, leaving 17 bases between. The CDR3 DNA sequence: TGTGCCAGCTCAACCGGTCCAAAGGGCTATAATGAAAAACTGTTTTTT. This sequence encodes CASSTGPKGYNEKLFF. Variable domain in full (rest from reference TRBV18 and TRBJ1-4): NAGVMQNPRHLVRRRGQEARLRCSPMKGHSHVYWYRQLPEEGLKFMVYLQKENIIDESGMPKERFSAEFPKEGPSILRIQQVVRGDSAAYFCASSTGPKGYNEKLFFGSGTQLSVL.

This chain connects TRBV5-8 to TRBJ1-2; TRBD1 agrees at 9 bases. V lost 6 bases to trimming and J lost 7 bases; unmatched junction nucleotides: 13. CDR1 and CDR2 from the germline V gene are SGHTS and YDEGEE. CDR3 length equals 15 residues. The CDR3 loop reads CASNLGQGKMFGYTF. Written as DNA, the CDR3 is TGTGCCAGCAACCTTGGACAGGGGAAGATGTTTGGCTACACCTTC. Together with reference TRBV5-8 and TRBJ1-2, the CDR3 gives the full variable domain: EAGVTQSPTHLIKTRGQQATLRCSPISGHTSVYWYQQALGLGLQFLLWYDEGEERNRGNFPPRFSGRQFPNYSSELNVNALELEDSALYLCASNLGQGKMFGYTFGSGTRLTVV.

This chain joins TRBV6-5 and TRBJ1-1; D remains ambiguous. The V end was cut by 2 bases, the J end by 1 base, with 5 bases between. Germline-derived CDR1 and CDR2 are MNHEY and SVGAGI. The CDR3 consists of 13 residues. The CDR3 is CASSYARNTEAFF. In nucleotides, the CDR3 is TGTGCCAGCAGTTACGCCAGGAACACTGAAGCTTTCTTT.

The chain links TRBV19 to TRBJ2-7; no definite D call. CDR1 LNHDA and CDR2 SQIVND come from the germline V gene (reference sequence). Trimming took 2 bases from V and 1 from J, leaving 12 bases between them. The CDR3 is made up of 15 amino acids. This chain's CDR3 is CASSISSGGSYEQYF. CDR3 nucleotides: TGTGCCAGTAGTATAAGCTCAGGCGGTTCCTACGAGCAGTACTTC.

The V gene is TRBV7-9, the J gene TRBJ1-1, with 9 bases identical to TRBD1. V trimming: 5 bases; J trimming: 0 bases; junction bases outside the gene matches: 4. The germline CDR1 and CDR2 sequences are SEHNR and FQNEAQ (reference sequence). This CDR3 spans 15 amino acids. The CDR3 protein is CASSVRDRVNTEAFF. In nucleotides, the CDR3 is TGTGCCAGCAGCGTAAGGGACAGGGTGAACACTGAAGCTTTCTTT. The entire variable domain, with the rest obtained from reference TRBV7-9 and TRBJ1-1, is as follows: DTGVSQNPRHKITKRGQNVTFRCDPISEHNRLYWYRQTLGQGPEFLTYFQNEAQLEKSRLLSDRFSAERPKGSFSTLEIQRTEQGDSAMYLCASSVRDRVNTEAFFGQGTRLTVV.

The CDR3: CASTRGTGRYEQYF. Written as DNA, the CDR3 is TGCGCCAGCACCCGGGGGACAGGGCGCTACGAGCAGTACTTC. This chain joins TRBV23-1 and TRBJ2-7; TRBD1 agrees at 9 bases. TRBV23-1 is identified as an open reading frame with a role that is uncertain. The CDR3 sequence is 14 residues long. Unmatched junction bases numbered 7, after V lost 7 bases and J lost 3 bases.

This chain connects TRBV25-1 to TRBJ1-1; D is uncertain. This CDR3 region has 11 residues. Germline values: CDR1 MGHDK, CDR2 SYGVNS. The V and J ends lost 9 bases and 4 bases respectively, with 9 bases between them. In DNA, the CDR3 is TGTGCCAGGACGGCGAGCACTGAAGCTTTCTTT. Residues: CARTASTEAFF.

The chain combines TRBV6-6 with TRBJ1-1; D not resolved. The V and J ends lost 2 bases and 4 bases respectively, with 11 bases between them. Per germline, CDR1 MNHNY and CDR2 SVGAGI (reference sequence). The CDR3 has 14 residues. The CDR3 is CASSYSTVGTEAFF. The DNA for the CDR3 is TGTGCCAGCAGTTACAGCACAGTGGGCACTGAAGCTTTCTTT.

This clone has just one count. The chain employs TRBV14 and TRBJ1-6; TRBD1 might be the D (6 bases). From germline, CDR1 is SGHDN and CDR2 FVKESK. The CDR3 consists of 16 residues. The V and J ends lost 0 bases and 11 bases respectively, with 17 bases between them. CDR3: CASSQDLGDTRAPLHF. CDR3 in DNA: TGTGCCAGCAGCCAAGACCTAGGGGACACGAGGGCACCCCTCCACTTT.

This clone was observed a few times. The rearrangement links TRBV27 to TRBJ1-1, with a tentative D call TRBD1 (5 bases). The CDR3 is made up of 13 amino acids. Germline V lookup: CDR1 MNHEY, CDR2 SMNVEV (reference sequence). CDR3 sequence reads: CASHLTGNTEAFF. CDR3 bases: TGTGCTAGTCACCTAACAGGGAACACTGAAGCTTTCTTT.

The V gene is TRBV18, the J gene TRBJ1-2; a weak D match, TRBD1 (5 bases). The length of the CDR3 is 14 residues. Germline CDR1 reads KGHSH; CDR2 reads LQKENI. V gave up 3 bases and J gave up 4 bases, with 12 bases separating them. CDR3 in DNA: TGTGCCAGCTCACCCCGGGGGGAGGCCTATGGCTACACCTTC. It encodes CASSPRGEAYGYTF.

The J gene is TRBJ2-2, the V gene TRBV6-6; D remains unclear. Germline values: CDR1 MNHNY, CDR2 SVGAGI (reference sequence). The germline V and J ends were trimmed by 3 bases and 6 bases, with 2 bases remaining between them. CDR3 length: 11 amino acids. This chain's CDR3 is CASSYAGELFF. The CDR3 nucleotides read TGTGCCAGCAGTTATGCCGGGGAGCTGTTTTTT.

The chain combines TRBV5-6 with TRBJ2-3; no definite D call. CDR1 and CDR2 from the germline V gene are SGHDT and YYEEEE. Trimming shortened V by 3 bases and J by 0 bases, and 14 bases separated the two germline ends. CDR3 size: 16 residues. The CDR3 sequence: CASSSWRLFSTDTQYF. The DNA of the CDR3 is TGTGCCAGCAGCTCCTGGCGTTTATTCAGCACAGATACGCAGTATTTT.